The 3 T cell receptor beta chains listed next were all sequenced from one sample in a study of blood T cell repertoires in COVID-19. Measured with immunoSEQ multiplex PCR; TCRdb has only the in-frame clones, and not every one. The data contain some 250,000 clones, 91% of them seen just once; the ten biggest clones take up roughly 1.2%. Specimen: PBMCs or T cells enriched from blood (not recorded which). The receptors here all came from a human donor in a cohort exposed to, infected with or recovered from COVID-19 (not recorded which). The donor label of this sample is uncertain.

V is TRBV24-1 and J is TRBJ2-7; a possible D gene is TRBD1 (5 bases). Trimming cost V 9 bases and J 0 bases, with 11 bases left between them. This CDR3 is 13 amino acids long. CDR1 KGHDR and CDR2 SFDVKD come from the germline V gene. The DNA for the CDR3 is TGTGCCACCGGTTTAACAGGCTCCTACGAGCAGTACTTC. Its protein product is CATGLTGSYEQYF.

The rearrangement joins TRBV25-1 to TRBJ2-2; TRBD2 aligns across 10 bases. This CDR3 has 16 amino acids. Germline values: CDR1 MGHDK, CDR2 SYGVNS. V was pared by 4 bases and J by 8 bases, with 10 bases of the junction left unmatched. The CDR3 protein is CASSALAGVHLGELFF. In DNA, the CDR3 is TGTGCCAGCAGTGCCCTAGCGGGGGTGCACCTAGGGGAGCTGTTTTTT.

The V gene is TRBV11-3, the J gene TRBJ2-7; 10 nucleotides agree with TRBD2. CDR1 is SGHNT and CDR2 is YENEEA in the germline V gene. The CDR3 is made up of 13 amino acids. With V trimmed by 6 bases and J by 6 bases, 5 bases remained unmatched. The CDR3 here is CASRSGGEGEQYF. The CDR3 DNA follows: TGTGCCAGCAGAAGCGGGGGGGAGGGCGAGCAGTACTTC.